This T cell receptor (beta chain) was identified in a study of T cell responses to AZD1222 COVID-19 vaccine. At the level of the study: Investigators merged groups given second doses at roughly 4 or roughly 12 weeks. The study's findings and limits: An increase in Spike-specific TCR breadth and depth was observed after two AZD1222 doses. The donor cohort was predominantly white British with a female majority, and clonal diversity may have been underestimated. Targeting of unmutated variant regions was reportedly seen in nearly half of spike-specific TCRs.

Germline assignment: CDR1 SGHAT and CDR2 FQNNGV. V was clipped by 4 bases and J by 3 bases; unmatched bases: 10. The CDR3 runs to 16 residues. With respect to this clone: What it recognizes is unknown.

Sequencing used immunoSEQ multiplex PCR; TCRdb keeps in-frame clones, though not all of them. The data hold roughly 120,000 clones, with around 92% observed a single time. This TCR derives from an adult in good health. The source was peripheral blood, collected on day 0 of AZD1222 vaccination. V is TRBV11-2 and J is TRBJ2-5; 8 bases fit TRBD2. The DNA of the CDR3 is TGTGCCAGCAGCTCGGGGACTAGAAACCCCGAAGAGACCCAGTACTTC. This codes for CASSSGTRNPEETQYF.